This T cell receptor (beta chain) was found in a study of HIV-infected children after antiretroviral therapy interruption. Study-wide context: Median age was approximately 10 years (interruption) and about 8 years (continuous).

This CDR3 region has 13 residues. The V end lost 4 bases, the J end lost 8 bases, and 14 bases lay between the germline ends. Germline lookup yields CDR1 MNHEY and CDR2 SMNVEV (reference sequence). RNA-based 3' RACE libraries used unique molecular identifiers. TCRdb re-analysed the 3' RACE reads in MiXCR, keeping a single row per CDR3 protein. This sample yields over 35,000 distinct CDR3 sequences, of which 6.5% are seen a single time; approximately 0.9% belongs to the top ten. Treatment meaning: PENTA 11 planned treatment interruption arm or continuous ART arm. At least 24 weeks of at least three-drug ART, in children 2 to 15 years. At least 5 million viable PBMCs were required per cryopreserved sample. Naive CD4+ CD45RA+ CD45RO- T cells were FACS-sorted from thawed PBMCs. This clonotype occurred many times.

The rearrangement uses TRBV27 and TRBJ1-2; tentatively, D is TRBD1 (5 bases). This clonotype was obtained from a pool of human donors with HIV. The sequenced sample was CD45RA+ CD4+ T cells from PBMCs, pooled from several time points, obtained from a donor given antiretroviral therapy, either interrupted or continuous. Subset indicated: naive CD4+ CD45RA+ CD45RO- T cells. The CDR3 loop reads CASSWTLKGGYTF. The DNA of the CDR3 is TGTGCCAGCAGTTGGACACTGAAGGGGGGCTACACCTTC.